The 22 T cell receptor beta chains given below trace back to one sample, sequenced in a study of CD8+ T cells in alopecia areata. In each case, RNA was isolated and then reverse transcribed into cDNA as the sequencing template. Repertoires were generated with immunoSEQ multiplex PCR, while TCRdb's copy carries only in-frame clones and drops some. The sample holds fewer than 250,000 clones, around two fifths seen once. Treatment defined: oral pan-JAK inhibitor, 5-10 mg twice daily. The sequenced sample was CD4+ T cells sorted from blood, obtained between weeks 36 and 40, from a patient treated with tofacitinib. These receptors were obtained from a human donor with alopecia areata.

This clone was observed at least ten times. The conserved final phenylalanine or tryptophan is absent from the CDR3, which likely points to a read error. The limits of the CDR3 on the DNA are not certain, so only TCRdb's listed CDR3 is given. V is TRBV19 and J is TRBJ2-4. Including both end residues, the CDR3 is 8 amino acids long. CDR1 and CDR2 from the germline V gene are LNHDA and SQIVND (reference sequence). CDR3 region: CASSIRRS.

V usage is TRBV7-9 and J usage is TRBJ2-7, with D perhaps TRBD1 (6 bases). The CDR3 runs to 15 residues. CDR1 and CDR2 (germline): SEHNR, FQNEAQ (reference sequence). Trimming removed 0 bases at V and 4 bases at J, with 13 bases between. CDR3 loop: CASSLAGTKTYEQYF. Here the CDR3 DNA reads TGTGCCAGCAGCTTAGCTGGGACAAAGACATACGAGCAGTACTTC. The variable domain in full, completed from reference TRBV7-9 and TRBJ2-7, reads DTGVSQNPRHKITKRGQNVTFRCDPISEHNRLYWYRQTLGQGPEFLTYFQNEAQLEKSRLLSDRFSAERPKGSFSTLEIQRTEQGDSAMYLCASSLAGTKTYEQYFGPGTRLTVT.

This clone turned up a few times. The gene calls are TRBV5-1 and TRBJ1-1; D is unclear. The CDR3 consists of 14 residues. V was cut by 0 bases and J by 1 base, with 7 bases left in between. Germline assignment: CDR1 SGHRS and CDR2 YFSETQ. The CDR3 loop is CASSLASGNTEAFF. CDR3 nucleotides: TGCGCCAGCAGCTTGGCCTCGGGGAACACTGAAGCTTTCTTT.

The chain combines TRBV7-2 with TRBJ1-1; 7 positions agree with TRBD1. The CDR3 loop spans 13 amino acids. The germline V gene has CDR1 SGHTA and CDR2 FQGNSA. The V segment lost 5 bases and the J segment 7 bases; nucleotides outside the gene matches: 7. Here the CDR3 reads CASSLGQWYEAFF. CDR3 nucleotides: TGTGCCAGCAGCCTGGGACAGTGGTATGAAGCTTTCTTT.

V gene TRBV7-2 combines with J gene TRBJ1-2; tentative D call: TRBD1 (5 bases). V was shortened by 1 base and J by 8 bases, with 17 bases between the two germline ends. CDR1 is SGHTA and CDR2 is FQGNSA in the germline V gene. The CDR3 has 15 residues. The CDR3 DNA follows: TGTGCCAGCAGCTTAGACCGCGGCAGGGTAAAGGGCTACACCTTC. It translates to CASSLDRGRVKGYTF.

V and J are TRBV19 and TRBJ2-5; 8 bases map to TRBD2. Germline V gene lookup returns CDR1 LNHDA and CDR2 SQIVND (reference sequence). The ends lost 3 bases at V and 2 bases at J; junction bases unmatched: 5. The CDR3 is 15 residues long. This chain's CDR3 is CASSIRSGVQETQYF. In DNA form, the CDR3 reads TGTGCCAGTAGTATTCGTAGCGGGGTACAAGAGACCCAGTACTTC.

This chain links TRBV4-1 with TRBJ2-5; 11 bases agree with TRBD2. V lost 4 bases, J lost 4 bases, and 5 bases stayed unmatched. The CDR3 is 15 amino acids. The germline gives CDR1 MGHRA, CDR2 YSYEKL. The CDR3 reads CASSPSGRRGETQYF. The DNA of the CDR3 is TGCGCCAGCAGCCCTAGCGGGAGGAGAGGAGAGACCCAGTACTTC.

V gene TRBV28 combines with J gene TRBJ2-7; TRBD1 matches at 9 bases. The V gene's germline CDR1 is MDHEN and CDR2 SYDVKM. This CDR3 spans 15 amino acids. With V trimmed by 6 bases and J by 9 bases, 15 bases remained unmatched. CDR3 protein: CASRMGGTGPGPQYF. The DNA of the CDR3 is TGTGCCAGCAGAATGGGCGGGACAGGGCCAGGACCGCAGTACTTC.

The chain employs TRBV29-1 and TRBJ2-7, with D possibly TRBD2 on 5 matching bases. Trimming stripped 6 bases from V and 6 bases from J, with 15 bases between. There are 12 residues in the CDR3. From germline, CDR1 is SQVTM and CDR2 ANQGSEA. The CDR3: CSVERGSGEQYF. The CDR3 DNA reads TGCAGCGTCGAACGGGGATCGGGCGAGCAGTACTTC.

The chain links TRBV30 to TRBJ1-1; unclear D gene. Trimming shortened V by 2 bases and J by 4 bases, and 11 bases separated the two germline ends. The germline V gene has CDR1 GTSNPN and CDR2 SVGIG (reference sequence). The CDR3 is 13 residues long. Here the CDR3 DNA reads TGTGCCTGGAGTAGGAAGGGTGGCACTGAAGCTTTCTTT. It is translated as CAWSRKGGTEAFF.

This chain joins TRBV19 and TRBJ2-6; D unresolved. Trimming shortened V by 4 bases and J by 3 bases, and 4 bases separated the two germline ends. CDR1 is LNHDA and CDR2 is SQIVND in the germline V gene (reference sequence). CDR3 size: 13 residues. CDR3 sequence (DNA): TGTGCCAGTAGTAGCGATGGGGCCAACGTCCTGACTTTC. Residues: CASSSDGANVLTF.

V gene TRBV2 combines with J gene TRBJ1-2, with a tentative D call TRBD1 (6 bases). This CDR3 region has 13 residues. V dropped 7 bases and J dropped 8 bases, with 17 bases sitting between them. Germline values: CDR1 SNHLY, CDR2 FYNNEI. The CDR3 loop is CASTDGRGRGYTF. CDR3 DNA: TGTGCCAGCACCGATGGCAGGGGCCGCGGCTACACCTTC.

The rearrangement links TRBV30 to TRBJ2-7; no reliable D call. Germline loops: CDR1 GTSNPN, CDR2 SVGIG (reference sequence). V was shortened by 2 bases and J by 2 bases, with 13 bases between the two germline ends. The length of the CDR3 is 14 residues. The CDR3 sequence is CAWSFGPQPYEQYF. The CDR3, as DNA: TGTGCCTGGAGTTTTGGACCCCAACCCTACGAGCAGTACTTC.

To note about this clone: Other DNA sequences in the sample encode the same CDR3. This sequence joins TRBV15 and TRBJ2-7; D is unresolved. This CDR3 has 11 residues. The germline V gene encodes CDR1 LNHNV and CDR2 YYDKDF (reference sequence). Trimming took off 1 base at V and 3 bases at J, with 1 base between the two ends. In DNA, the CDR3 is TGTGCCACCAGCAGAGGCTACGAGCAGTACTTC. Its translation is CATSRGYEQYF. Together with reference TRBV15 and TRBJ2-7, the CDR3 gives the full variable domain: DAMVIQNPRYQVTQFGKPVTLSCSQTLNHNVMYWYQQKSSQAPKLLFHYYDKDFNNEADTPDNFQSRRPNTSFCFLDIRSPGLGDTAMYLCATSRGYEQYFGPGTRLTVT.

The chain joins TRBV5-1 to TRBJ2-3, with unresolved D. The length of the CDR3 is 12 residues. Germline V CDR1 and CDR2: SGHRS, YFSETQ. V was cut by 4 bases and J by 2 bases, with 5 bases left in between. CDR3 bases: TGCGCCAGCAGCCTCCTCACAGATACGCAGTATTTT. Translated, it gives CASSLLTDTQYF.

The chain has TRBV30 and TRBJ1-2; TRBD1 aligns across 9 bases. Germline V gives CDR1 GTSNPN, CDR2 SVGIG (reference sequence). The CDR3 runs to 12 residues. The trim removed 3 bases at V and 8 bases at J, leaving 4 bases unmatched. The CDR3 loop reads CAWRRTGAGYTF. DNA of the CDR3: TGTGCCTGGAGGAGGACAGGGGCAGGCTACACCTTC.

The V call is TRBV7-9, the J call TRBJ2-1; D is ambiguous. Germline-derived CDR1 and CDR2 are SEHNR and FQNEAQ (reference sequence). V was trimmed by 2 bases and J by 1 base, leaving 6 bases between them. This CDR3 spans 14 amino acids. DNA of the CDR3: TGTGCCAGCAGCTTAAACCAATCCTACAATGAGCAGTTCTTC. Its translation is CASSLNQSYNEQFF.

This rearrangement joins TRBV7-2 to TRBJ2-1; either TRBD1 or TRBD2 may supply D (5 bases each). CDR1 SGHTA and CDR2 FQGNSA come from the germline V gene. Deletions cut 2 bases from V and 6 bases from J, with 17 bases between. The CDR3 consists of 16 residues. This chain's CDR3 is CASSLLGTAVSNEQFF. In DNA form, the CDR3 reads TGTGCCAGCAGCTTATTAGGGACCGCAGTCTCCAATGAGCAGTTCTTC.

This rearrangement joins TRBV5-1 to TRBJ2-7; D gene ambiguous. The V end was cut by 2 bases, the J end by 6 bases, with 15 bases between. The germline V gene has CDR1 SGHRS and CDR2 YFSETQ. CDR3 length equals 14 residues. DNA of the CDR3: TGCGCCAGCAGCTTCGTGACTCCTGAACTCGAGCAGTACTTC. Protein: CASSFVTPELEQYF.

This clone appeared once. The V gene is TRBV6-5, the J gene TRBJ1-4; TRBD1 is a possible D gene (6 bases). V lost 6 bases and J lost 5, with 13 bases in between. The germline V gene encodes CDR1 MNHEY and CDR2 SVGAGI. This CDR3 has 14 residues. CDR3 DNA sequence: TGTGCCAGCAGCAGTGGACAGAGCAATGAAAAACTGTTTTTT. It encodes CASSSGQSNEKLFF.

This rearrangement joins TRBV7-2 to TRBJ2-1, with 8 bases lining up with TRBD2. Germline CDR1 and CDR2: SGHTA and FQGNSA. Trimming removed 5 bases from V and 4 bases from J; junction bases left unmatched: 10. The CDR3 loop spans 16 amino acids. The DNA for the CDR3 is TGTGCCAGCAGCCTCACCGGGACTAGGTCATACAATGAGCAGTTCTTC. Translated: CASSLTGTRSYNEQFF.

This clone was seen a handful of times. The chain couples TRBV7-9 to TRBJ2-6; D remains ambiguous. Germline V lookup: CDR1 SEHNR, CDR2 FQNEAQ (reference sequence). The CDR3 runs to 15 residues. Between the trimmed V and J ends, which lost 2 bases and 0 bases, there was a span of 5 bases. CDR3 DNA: TGTGCCAGCAGCTTAACAGACTCTGGGGCCAACGTCCTGACTTTC. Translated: CASSLTDSGANVLTF.